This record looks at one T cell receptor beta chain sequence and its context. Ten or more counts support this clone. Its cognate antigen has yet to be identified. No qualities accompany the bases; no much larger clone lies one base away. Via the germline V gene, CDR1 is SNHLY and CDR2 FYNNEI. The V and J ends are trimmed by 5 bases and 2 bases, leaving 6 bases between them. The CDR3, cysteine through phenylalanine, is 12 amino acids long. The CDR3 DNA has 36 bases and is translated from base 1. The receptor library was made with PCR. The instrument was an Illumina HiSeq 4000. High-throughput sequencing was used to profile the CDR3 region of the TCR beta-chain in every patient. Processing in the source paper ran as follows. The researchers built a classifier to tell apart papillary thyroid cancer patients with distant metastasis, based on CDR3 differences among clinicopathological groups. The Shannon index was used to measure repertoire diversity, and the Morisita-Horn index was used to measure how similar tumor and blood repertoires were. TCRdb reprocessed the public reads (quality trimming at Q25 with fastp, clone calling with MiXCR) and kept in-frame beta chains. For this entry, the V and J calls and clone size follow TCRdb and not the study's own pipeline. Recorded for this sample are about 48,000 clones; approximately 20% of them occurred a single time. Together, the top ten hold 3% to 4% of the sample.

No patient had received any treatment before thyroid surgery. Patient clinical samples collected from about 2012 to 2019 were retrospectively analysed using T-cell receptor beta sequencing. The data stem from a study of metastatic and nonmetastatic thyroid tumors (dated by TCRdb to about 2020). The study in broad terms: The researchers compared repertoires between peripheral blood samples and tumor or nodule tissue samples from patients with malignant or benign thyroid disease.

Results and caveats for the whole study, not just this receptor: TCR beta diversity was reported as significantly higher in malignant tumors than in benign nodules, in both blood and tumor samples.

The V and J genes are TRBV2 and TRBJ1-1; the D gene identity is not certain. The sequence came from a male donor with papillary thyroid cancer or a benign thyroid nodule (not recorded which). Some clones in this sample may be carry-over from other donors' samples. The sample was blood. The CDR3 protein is CASSWRNTEAFF. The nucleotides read TGTGCCAGCAGTTGGAGAAACACTGAAGCTTTCTTT.